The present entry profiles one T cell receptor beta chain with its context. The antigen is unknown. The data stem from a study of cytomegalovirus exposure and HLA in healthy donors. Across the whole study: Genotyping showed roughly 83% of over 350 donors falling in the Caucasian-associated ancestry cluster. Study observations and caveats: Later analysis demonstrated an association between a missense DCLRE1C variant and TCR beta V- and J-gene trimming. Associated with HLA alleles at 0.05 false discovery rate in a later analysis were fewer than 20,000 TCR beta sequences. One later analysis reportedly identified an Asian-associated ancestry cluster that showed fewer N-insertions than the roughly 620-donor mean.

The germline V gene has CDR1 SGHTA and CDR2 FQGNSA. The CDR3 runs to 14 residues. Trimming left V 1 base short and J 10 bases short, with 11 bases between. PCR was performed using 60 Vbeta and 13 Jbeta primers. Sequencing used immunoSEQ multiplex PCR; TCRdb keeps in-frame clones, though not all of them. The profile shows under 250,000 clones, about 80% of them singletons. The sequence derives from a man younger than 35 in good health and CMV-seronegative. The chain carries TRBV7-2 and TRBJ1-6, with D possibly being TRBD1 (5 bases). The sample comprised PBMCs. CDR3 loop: CASSLEEGTSPLHF. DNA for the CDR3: TGTGCCAGCAGCTTAGAGGAGGGGACGTCACCCCTCCACTTT.